The clone carrying this T cell receptor (beta chain) was detected once. This sample was taken from a study of blood T cell repertoires in COVID-19. Profiled with immunoSEQ multiplex PCR; TCRdb holds only in-frame clones, not every one. The sample lists 350,000 to 450,000 clones; 87% were seen once. Germline V gives CDR1 SQVTM, CDR2 ANQGSEA. The CDR3 runs to 13 residues. V shed 1 base and J shed 3 bases, with 8 bases lying between them. This clonotype was sampled from a man in his forties in a cohort exposed to, infected with or recovered from COVID-19 (not recorded which). The rearrangement links TRBV29-1 to TRBJ2-3; D may be TRBD2 (6 bases). The sample comprised PBMCs or T cells enriched from blood (not recorded which). For the CDR3, the DNA is TGCAGCGTTGAAGTTGCGGGAACAGATACGCAGTATTTT. Translation gives CSVEVAGTDTQYF.